A selection of T cell receptor beta chains follows, all from one sample in a study of shared clonotypes between healthy human individuals. The repertoire was sequenced with immunoSEQ multiplex PCR; TCRdb's copy has only in-frame clones and lacks some. The sample lists approximately 980,000 clones, over 60% seen once, with about 1.5% in the top ten. The sequencing sample was made of memory CD4+ T cells sorted from blood. The receptors shown here come from a man aged 18 to 29 in good health. Both conserved end residues are part of each CDR3. A D gene is named only where the DNA matches it firmly. Clone size, where shown, is once, few, many, or a class for clones that have expanded.

cdr3_aa,cdr3_nt,clone_size,v_call,j_call,d_call
CATSSGSTSYEQYF,TGTGCCACCTCTAGCGGGTCTACCTCCTACGAGCAGTACTTC,few,TRBV10-3,TRBJ2-7,TRBD2
CAISEFVSGSNEQFF,TGTGCCATCAGTGAGTTCGTTAGCGGGTCTAATGAGCAGTTCTTC,-,TRBV10-3,TRBJ2-1,TRBD2
CASSQEGGNQPQHF,TGCGCCAGCAGCCAAGAGGGTGGCAATCAGCCCCAGCATTTT,-,TRBV4-1,TRBJ1-5,-
CASSDSGSQGQYF,TGTGCCAGCAGTGACTCGGGGAGCCAGGGGCAGTATTTT,-,TRBV28,TRBJ2-3,-
CASSLVSGRANNEQFF,TGTGCCAGCAGCTTAGTTAGCGGGAGGGCAAACAATGAGCAGTTCTTC,-,TRBV11-2,TRBJ2-1,TRBD2
CSVGTHSQLTEAFF,TGCAGCGTCGGGACGCATTCTCAACTCACTGAAGCTTTCTTT,-,TRBV29-1,TRBJ1-1,-
CASSLSRGQSFNSPLHF,TGTGCCAGCAGTTTATCGCGGGGACAATCGTTCAATTCACCCCTCCACTTT,-,TRBV28,TRBJ1-6,-
CASSQGYGSYNEQFF,TGTGCCAGCTCACAGGGGTATGGCTCCTACAATGAGCAGTTCTTC,-,TRBV18,TRBJ2-1,-
CASSLMNTGELFF,TGTGCCAGCAGTTTGATGAACACCGGGGAGCTGTTTTTT,-,TRBV28,TRBJ2-2,-
CAISDRETSGQETQYF,TGTGCCATCAGTGATAGAGAAACTAGCGGACAAGAGACCCAGTACTTC,-,TRBV10-3,TRBJ2-5,TRBD2
CASSALALKKMNTEAFF,TGTGCCAGCAGCGCTTTGGCCCTGAAAAAGATGAACACTGAAGCTTTCTTT,once,TRBV11-2,TRBJ1-1,-
CASSLGVVRTLQETQYF,TGTGCCAGCAGCTTAGGAGTGGTACGGACACTCCAAGAAACCCAGTACTTC,-,TRBV11-2,TRBJ2-5,-
CASSSQGDGTEAFF,TGCGCCAGCAGCTCTCAGGGGGACGGTACTGAAGCTTTCTTT,-,TRBV5-1,TRBJ1-1,TRBD1
CASSDAEPRDRENEKLFF,TGTGCCAGCAGTGACGCAGAACCGAGGGACAGGGAGAATGAAAAACTGTTTTTT,-,TRBV6-4,TRBJ1-4,TRBD1
CAISESGDRPYNEQFF,TGTGCCATCAGTGAGTCGGGGGACCGTCCCTACAATGAGCAGTTCTTC,-,TRBV10-3,TRBJ2-1,-
CASSVEGDFYTDTQYF,TGTGCCAGCAGCGTAGAGGGTGACTTTTACACAGATACGCAGTATTTT,once,TRBV9,TRBJ2-3,-
CASSPGGRRDTF,TGTGCCAGCTCACCGGGGGGCCGACGGGACACCTTC,few,TRBV18,TRBJ1-2,-
CASSRQGEEPQHF,TGCGCCAGCAGCCGGCAGGGGGAGGAACCCCAGCATTTT,-,TRBV4-1,TRBJ1-5,TRBD1
CASSFTATNTEAFF,TGTGCCAGCAGCTTTACGGCTACGAACACTGAAGCTTTCTTT,-,TRBV11-2,TRBJ1-1,-
CASRPTGGSYEQYF,TGTGCCAGCAGACCGACAGGGGGCTCCTACGAGCAGTACTTC,-,TRBV28,TRBJ2-7,TRBD1
CAISDPSYSYNEQFF,TGTGCCATCAGTGATCCTAGCTACTCCTACAATGAGCAGTTCTTC,-,TRBV10-3,TRBJ2-1,-
CASRSPGQGEPQHF,TGTGCCAGCAGGTCGCCGGGACAGGGGGAGCCCCAGCATTTT,many,TRBV28,TRBJ1-5,TRBD1
CASSAGPGHSETQYF,TGTGCCAGCAGCGCAGGACCGGGACACTCAGAGACCCAGTACTTC,few,TRBV9,TRBJ2-5,-
CASSQRTGGTIETQYF,TGTGCCAGCAGCCAACGGACAGGGGGCACTATAGAGACCCAGTACTTC,-,TRBV11-2,TRBJ2-5,TRBD1
CASSLTGAGANVLTF,TGTGCCAGCAGCCTGACAGGGGCCGGGGCCAACGTCCTGACTTTC,-,TRBV11-2,TRBJ2-6,TRBD1
CASSVGDPPGGGSTEAFF,TGTGCCAGCAGCGTAGGGGATCCACCAGGGGGCGGGAGCACTGAAGCTTTCTTT,few,TRBV9,TRBJ1-1,TRBD1
CASSTFTGSINTGELFF,TGTGCCAGCAGCACCTTCACGGGCTCCATCAACACCGGGGAGCTGTTTTTT,-,TRBV5-4,TRBJ2-2,-
CASSLQTGYNSPLHF,TGTGCCAGCAGCCTTCAAACAGGGTATAATTCACCCCTCCACTTT,few,TRBV28,TRBJ1-6,-
CASSQAGSSYNEQFF,TGTGCCAGCAGCCAGGCGGGGAGCTCCTACAATGAGCAGTTCTTC,-,TRBV7-9,TRBJ2-1,-
CASSSPVTANTGELFF,TGTGCCAGCTCGAGTCCGGTGACAGCGAACACCGGGGAGCTGTTTTTT,-,TRBV11-2,TRBJ2-2,-
CAWVLAGGFTQYF,TGTGCCTGGGTCCTAGCGGGAGGGTTCACGCAGTATTTT,-,TRBV30,TRBJ2-3,TRBD2
CAISAGLSTDTQYF,TGTGCCATCAGCGCAGGTCTCAGCACAGATACGCAGTATTTT,-,TRBV10-3,TRBJ2-3,-
CASSYSQGLGEQYF,TGTGCCAGCAGTTACTCCCAGGGGCTAGGCGAGCAGTACTTC,-,TRBV6-6,TRBJ2-7,-
CASSYGLSGNTIYF,TGTGCCAGCAGCTACGGGCTATCAGGAAACACCATATATTTT,-,TRBV7-9,TRBJ1-3,-
CASSEGGKIEAFF,TGTGCCAGCAGTGAAGGGGGGAAGATTGAAGCTTTCTTT,-,TRBV25-1,TRBJ1-1,-
CASRDRGGSPLHF,TGTGCCAGCAGAGACAGGGGAGGGTCACCCCTCCACTTT,many,TRBV6-5,TRBJ1-6,TRBD1
CASRPGQNTEAFF,TGTGCCAGCCGCCCAGGGCAAAACACTGAAGCTTTCTTT,once,TRBV6-1,TRBJ1-1,-
CASSFGGNQPQHF,TGTGCCAGCAGCTTTGGAGGCAATCAGCCCCAGCATTTT,few,TRBV11-3,TRBJ1-5,-
CASRPTGARDEQYF,TGTGCCAGCAGACCTACAGGGGCTAGGGACGAGCAGTACTTC,-,TRBV28,TRBJ2-7,TRBD1
CASSTRGWQFF,TGTGCCAGCAGTACTAGGGGGTGGCAGTTCTTC,-,TRBV27,TRBJ2-1,-
CASSSGEPGNTIYF,TGTGCCAGCAGCTCGGGAGAGCCTGGAAACACCATATATTTT,-,TRBV7-9,TRBJ1-3,-
CASHPLADRTDTQYF,TGTGCCAGCCACCCACTAGCCGACCGCACAGATACGCAGTATTTT,few,TRBV18,TRBJ2-3,-
CASSDFLGNQPQHF,TGCGCCAGCAGTGATTTTTTAGGCAATCAGCCCCAGCATTTT,-,TRBV10-2,TRBJ1-5,-
CASSLSRRADTQYF,TGTGCCAGCAGCCTTAGTAGGAGGGCAGATACGCAGTATTTT,-,TRBV7-9,TRBJ2-3,-
CASSVLTGWNTEAFF,TGCGCCAGCAGCGTACTGACAGGGTGGAACACTGAAGCTTTCTTT,-,TRBV5-1,TRBJ1-1,TRBD1
CASSVRADPNTEAFF,TGTGCCAGCAGCGTACGGGCAGACCCGAACACTGAAGCTTTCTTT,-,TRBV9,TRBJ1-1,-
CASSVASGVYNEQFF,TGTGCCAGCAGCGTAGCGTCCGGGGTTTACAATGAGCAGTTCTTC,once,TRBV9,TRBJ2-1,-
CASSTGQETYTF,TGTGCCAGCAGTACGGGACAGGAGACCTACACCTTC,once,TRBV28,TRBJ1-2,TRBD1
CASSEEGRGIGEQYF,TGTGCCAGCAGTGAAGAAGGCAGGGGTATCGGCGAGCAGTACTTC,-,TRBV2,TRBJ2-7,-
CAWGGVGEKLFF,TGTGCCTGGGGAGGGGTGGGTGAAAAACTGTTTTTT,few,TRBV30,TRBJ1-4,-
CASSDRGRLNTEAFF,TGTGCCAGCAGCGATCGGGGACGGTTGAACACTGAAGCTTTCTTT,few,TRBV5-6,TRBJ1-1,-
CATLVGQNTEAFF,TGTGCCACCCTGGTGGGACAGAACACTGAAGCTTTCTTT,-,TRBV6-1,TRBJ1-1,-
CASSPGRYQETQYF,TGTGCCAGCAGCCCCGGACGGTACCAAGAGACCCAGTACTTC,-,TRBV7-9,TRBJ2-5,-